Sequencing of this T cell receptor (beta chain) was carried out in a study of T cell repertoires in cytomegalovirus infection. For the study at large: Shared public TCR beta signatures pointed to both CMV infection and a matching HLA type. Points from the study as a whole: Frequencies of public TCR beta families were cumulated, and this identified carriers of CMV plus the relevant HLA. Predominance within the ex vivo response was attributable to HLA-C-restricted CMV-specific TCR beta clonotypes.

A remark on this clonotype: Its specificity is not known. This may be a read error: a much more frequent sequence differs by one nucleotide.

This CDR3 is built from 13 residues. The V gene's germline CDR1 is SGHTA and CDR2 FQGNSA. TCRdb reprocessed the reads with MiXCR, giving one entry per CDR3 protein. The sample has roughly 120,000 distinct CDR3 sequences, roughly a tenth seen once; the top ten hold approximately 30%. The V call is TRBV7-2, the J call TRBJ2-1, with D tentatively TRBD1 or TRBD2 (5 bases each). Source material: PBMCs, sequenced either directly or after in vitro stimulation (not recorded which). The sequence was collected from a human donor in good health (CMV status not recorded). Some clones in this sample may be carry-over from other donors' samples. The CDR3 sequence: CVSRLGRYNEQFF. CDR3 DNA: TGTGTCAGCAGACTGGGACGTTACAATGAGCAGTTCTTC.